This TCR beta chain was obtained from a study of control samples from healthy donors and cancer patients. Using immunoSEQ multiplex PCR, the repertoire was profiled, and TCRdb retains in-frame clones only, with some absent. This repertoire shows about 170,000 clones, approximately 86% found once; its top ten account for under 5%. Looked up from germline, CDR1 is MNHEY and CDR2 is SMNVEV (reference sequence). The CDR3 runs 16 residues. The V and J ends lost 3 bases and 7 bases respectively, with 19 bases between them. The rearrangement joins TRBV27 to TRBJ2-1, with D possibly TRBD1 on 6 matching bases. This sequence originates from a woman in her 30s in good health. The sequencing input was blood. CDR3 amino acids: CASSFLTQGPLNEQFF. The CDR3 coding sequence is TGTGCCAGCAGTTTCCTAACACAGGGCCCACTAAATGAGCAGTTCTTC.